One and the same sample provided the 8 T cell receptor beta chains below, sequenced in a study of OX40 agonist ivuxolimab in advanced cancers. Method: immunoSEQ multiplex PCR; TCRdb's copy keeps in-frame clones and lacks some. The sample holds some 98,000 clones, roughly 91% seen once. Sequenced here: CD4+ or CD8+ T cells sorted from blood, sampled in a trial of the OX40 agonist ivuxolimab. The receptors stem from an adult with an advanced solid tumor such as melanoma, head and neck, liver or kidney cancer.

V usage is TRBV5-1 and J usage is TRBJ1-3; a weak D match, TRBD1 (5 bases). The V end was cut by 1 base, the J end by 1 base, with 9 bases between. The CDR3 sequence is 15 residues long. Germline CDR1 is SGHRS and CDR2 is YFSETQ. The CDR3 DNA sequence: TGCGCCAGCAGCTTGAGTGGGACTTCTGGAAACACCATATATTTT. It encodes CASSLSGTSGNTIYF. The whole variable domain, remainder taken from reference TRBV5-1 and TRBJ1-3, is KAGVTQTPRYLIKTRGQQVTLSCSPISGHRSVSWYQQTPGQGLQFLFEYFSETQRNKGNFPGRFSGRQFSNSRSEMNVSTLELGDSALYLCASSLSGTSGNTIYFGEGSWLTVV.

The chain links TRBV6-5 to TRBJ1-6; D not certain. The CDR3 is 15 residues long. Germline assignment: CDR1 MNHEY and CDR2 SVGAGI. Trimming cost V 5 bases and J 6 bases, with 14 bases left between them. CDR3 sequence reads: CASSRRASVNSPLHF. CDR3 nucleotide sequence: TGTGCCAGCAGTCGTAGAGCGAGTGTTAATTCACCCCTCCACTTT.

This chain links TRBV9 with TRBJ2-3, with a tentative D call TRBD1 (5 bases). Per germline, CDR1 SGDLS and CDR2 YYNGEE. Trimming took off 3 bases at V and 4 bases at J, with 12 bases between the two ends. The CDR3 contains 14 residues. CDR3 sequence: CASSGSRVSDTQYF. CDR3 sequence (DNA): TGTGCCAGCAGCGGAAGCAGGGTTTCAGATACGCAGTATTTT. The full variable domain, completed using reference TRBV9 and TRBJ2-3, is DSGVTQTPKHLITATGQRVTLRCSPRSGDLSVYWYQQSLDQGLQFLIQYYNGEERAKGNILERFSAQQFPDLHSELNLSSLELGDSALYFCASSGSRVSDTQYFGPGTRLTVL.

In DNA, the CDR3 is TGTGCCAGCAGCTTGCAGGGGATCGTGGACACCGGGGAGCTGTTTTTT. Protein sequence: CASSLQGIVDTGELFF. V gene TRBV5-4 combines with J gene TRBJ2-2, with a possible D match to TRBD1 (6 bases). The CDR3 has 16 residues. V lost 1 base and J 3 bases, leaving 13 bases between the germline ends. The germline CDR1 and CDR2 sequences are SGHNT and YYREEE (reference sequence).

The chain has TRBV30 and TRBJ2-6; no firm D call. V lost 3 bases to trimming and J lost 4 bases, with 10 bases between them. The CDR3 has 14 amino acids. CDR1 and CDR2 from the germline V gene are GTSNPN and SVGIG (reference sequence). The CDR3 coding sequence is TGTGCCTGGAGCGCAGACGCCGGGGCCAACGTCCTGACTTTC. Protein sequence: CAWSADAGANVLTF.

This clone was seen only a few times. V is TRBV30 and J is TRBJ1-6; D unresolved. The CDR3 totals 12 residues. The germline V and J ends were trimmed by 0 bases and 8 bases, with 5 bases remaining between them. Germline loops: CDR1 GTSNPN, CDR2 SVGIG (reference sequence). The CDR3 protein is CAWSVMDSPLHF. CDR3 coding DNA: TGTGCCTGGAGTGTGATGGATTCACCCCTCCACTTT.

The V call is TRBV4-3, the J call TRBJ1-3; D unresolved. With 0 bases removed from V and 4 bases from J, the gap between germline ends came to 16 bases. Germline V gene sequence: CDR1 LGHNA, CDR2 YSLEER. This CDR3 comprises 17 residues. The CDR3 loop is CASSQDTALALGNTIYF. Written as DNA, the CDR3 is TGCGCCAGCAGCCAAGATACTGCCTTAGCGTTGGGAAACACCATATATTTT.

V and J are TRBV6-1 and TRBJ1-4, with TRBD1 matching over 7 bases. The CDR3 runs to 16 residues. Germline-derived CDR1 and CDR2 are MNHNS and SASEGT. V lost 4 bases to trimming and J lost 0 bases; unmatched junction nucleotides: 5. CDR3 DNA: TGTGCCAGCAGTGTGTTCAGGGGGGCAACTAATGAAAAACTGTTTTTT. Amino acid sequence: CASSVFRGATNEKLFF.